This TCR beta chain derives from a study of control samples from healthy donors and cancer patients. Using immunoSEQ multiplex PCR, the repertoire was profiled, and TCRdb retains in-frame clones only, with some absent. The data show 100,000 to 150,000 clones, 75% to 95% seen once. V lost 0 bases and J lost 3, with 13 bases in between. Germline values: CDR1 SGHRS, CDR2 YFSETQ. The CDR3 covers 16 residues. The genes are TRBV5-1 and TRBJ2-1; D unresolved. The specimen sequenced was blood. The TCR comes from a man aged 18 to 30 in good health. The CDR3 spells CASSLAGTFHYNEQFF. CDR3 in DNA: TGCGCCAGCAGCTTGGCGGGTACCTTCCACTACAATGAGCAGTTCTTC.